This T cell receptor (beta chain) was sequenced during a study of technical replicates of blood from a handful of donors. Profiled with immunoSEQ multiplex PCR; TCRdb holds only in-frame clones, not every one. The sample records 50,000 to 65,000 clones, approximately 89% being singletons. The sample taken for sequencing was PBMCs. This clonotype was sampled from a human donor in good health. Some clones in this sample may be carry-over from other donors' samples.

CDR3 in amino acids: CASSLGVLSTGELFF. DNA for the CDR3: TGTGCCAGCAGTTTAGGAGTCTTATCCACCGGGGAGCTGTTTTTT. This chain links TRBV27 with TRBJ2-2; D ambiguous. Trimming left V 2 bases short and J 4 bases short, with 11 bases between. The CDR3 runs to 15 residues. Germline CDR1 reads MNHEY; CDR2 reads SMNVEV (reference sequence).